Presented here are 4 T cell receptor beta chains from one specimen sequenced in a study of CD8 T cells in Susac syndrome (dated by TCRdb to about 2019). The method was the immunoSEQ multiplex PCR assay. RNA was extracted using the RNeasy kit, and about 0.45 to 1 ug of the RNA was reverse transcribed with random hexamers. TCRdb itself trimmed the public reads at Q25 with fastp, ran MiXCR and retained productive beta chains. When rows share a CDR3 protein, they turn into one entry using the most common DNA and genes. The sample table contains 200,000 or so distinct CDR3 sequences; only one count was recorded for nearly 97% of them. The ten largest clones add up to 0.09% to 0.1% of the sample. The sequenced sample was CD4+ T cells from PBMCs. These receptors were obtained from a human donor with Susac syndrome.

This sequence joins TRBV7-2 and TRBJ2-5; 13 bases align to TRBD2. Germline lookup yields CDR1 SGHTA and CDR2 FQGNSA. The ends lost 5 bases at V and 3 bases at J; junction bases unmatched: 6. The CDR3 extends over 16 amino acids. Here the CDR3 reads CASSVTSGGTKETQYF. CDR3 in DNA: TGTGCCAGCAGCGTGACTAGCGGGGGGACTAAAGAGACCCAGTACTTC.

This rearrangement joins TRBV20-1 to TRBJ2-2; 12 nucleotides line up with TRBD2. This CDR3 is built from 17 residues. Germline trimming cut 0 bases from V and 4 bases from J; bases unmatched to any gene: 6. The germline V gene has CDR1 DFQATT and CDR2 SNEGSKA (reference sequence). DNA of the CDR3: TGCAGTGCTAGAGATCTACAGGGACTAGCGGGCACCGGGGAGCTGTTTTTT. The encoded protein is CSARDLQGLAGTGELFF.

The rearrangement links TRBV5-4 to TRBJ2-5, with D perhaps matching TRBD2 (5 bases). The CDR3 covers 15 residues. Deletions cut 0 bases from V and 5 bases from J, with 14 bases between. CDR1 and CDR2 (germline): SGHNT, YYREEE (reference sequence). The CDR3 nucleotides are TGTGCCAGCAGCTTGGCGAGGGCCCTCGGGGAGACCCAGTACTTC. It yields the protein CASSLARALGETQYF.

The CDR3 loop reads CASSQIAGSRTQYF. CDR3 bases: TGTGCCAGCAGCCAAATAGCGGGGAGTAGGACCCAGTACTTC. V gene TRBV5-6 combines with J gene TRBJ2-5; the match to TRBD2 covers 8 bases. Germline assignment: CDR1 SGHDT and CDR2 YYEEEE. Trimming at V came to 4 bases and at J to 7 bases, leaving 9 bases not matched to a gene. The CDR3 spans 14 residues. Full variable domain (missing parts from reference TRBV5-6 and TRBJ2-5): DAGVTQSPTHLIKTRGQQVTLRCSPKSGHDTVSWYQQALGQGPQFIFQYYEEEERQRGNFPDRFSGHQFPNYSSELNVNALLLGDSALYLCASSQIAGSRTQYFGPGTRLLVL.